These T cell receptor beta chains were read from a single sample in a study of blood T cells in healthy people across ages. One entry per CDR3 protein results from TCRdb running MiXCR on the 5' RACE reads. Of 780,000 or so distinct CDR3 sequences detected, about 53% appear once; the ten largest clones hold roughly 40%. Sequencing input: blood. The receptors come from an elderly man in good health. Each CDR3 is given with its conserved first and last residue. The D gene is left open where the match is weak. Part of the rows lack a size; the others show once, few, many or a class for expanded clones.

V	size	length	J	D	CDR3	DNA
TRBV6-1	-	13	TRBJ2-3	-	CASSEEGGDTQYF	TGTGCCAGCAGTGAAGAGGGGGGGGATACGCAGTATTTT
TRBV7-2	-	15	TRBJ2-5	TRBD2	CASSWAGEPGETQYF	TGTGCCAGCAGCTGGGCGGGAGAACCTGGGGAGACCCAGTACTTC
TRBV20-1	-	12	TRBJ2-5	-	CSARKDLETQYF	TGCAGTGCTAGAAAAGACTTGGAGACCCAGTACTTC
TRBV27	-	16	TRBJ1-2	-	CASSLSMAGYNYGYTF	TGTGCCAGCAGTTTATCGATGGCAGGGTATAACTATGGCTACACCTTC
TRBV20-1	-	14	TRBJ1-5	-	CSARDRQNNQPQHF	TGCAGTGCTAGAGATAGGCAGAACAATCAGCCCCAGCATTTT
TRBV20-1	-	14	TRBJ1-1	TRBD1	CSAKGQGMGTEAFF	TGCAGTGCTAAAGGACAGGGAATGGGCACTGAAGCTTTCTTT
TRBV6-1	few	18	TRBJ2-3	-	CASSKRPDLGPATRYAYF	TGTGCCAGCAGCAAGCGGCCAGACCTGGGCCCCGCGACAAGATACGCGTATTTT
TRBV11-3	-	13	TRBJ1-1	-	CASSLDGDTEAFF	TGTGCCAGCAGCTTAGACGGGGACACTGAAGCTTTCTTT
TRBV5-1	-	19	TRBJ2-1	TRBD2	CASSPRWGSGSRSYNEQFF	TGCGCCAGCAGCCCTCGTTGGGGTAGCGGGAGTAGGTCCTACAATGAGCAGTTCTTC
TRBV9	-	15	TRBJ1-1	TRBD1	CASSVATGKNTEAFF	TGTGCCAGCAGCGTAGCGACAGGGAAGAACACTGAAGCTTTCTTT
TRBV7-2	-	12	TRBJ1-6	-	CASSQTGSPLHF	TGTGCCAGCAGCCAAACAGGTTCACCCCTCCACTTT
TRBV18	-	16	TRBJ2-2	-	CASSPPQGVYTGELFF	TGTGCCAGCTCACCACCTCAGGGTGTTTACACCGGGGAGCTGTTTTTT
TRBV7-9	few	15	TRBJ2-5	TRBD2	CASSPTSGSSVTQYF	TGTGCCAGCAGCCCGACTAGCGGGAGCTCAGTGACCCAGTACTTC
TRBV6-1	-	11	TRBJ2-1	-	CASSAVVEQFF	TGTGCCAGCAGTGCTGTAGTTGAGCAGTTCTTC
TRBV10-3	-	12	TRBJ1-1	TRBD1	CAISESAGGAFF	TGTGCCATCAGTGAGTCCGCAGGGGGGGCTTTCTTT
TRBV20-1	few	14	TRBJ2-1	-	CSALDDRPYNEQFF	TGCAGTGCTCTTGACGATCGCCCCTACAATGAGCAGTTCTTC
TRBV11-1	-	17	TRBJ2-7	TRBD1	CASSFGTAATQTYEQYF	TGTGCCAGCAGCTTTGGGACAGCTGCGACACAAACCTACGAGCAGTACTTC
TRBV10-3	-	11	TRBJ2-3	-	CAVGALDTQYF	TGTGCCGTGGGTGCCCTGGATACGCAGTATTTT
TRBV5-1	-	12	TRBJ2-1	-	CASSHGINEQFF	TGCGCCAGCAGTCACGGGATCAATGAGCAGTTCTTC
TRBV5-1	-	14	TRBJ2-7	TRBD2	CTSSSTSGSSEQYF	TGCACCAGCAGCTCGACTAGCGGGAGTTCCGAGCAGTACTTC
TRBV29-1	-	11	TRBJ2-3	-	CSVTGKDTQYF	TGCAGCGTGACGGGGAAAGATACGCAGTATTTT
TRBV20-1	-	14	TRBJ2-5	-	CSAREGWGEETQYF	TGCAGTGCTAGAGAGGGGTGGGGGGAAGAGACCCAGTACTTC
TRBV28	-	14	TRBJ2-7	TRBD1	CASRQTGIPYERYF	TGTGCCAGCAGGCAGACAGGGATCCCCTACGAGCGGTACTTC
TRBV20-1	-	13	TRBJ1-2	-	CSARSGTGYGYTF	TGCAGTGCTAGATCCGGCACTGGCTATGGCTACACCTTC
TRBV30	-	14	TRBJ2-3	TRBD2	CAWSALAGNRYAYF	TGTGCCTGGAGTGCCCTAGCGGGGAACAGATACGCGTATTTT
TRBV12-3/TRBV12-4	-	14	TRBJ2-7	-	CASSVSRLTYEQYF	TGTGCCAGCAGTGTTAGCCGGTTAACCTACGAGCAGTACTTC
TRBV2	few	15	TRBJ2-7	-	CASSSISPGSYEQYF	TGTGCCAGCAGTTCAATATCTCCAGGGTCCTACGAGCAGTACTTC
TRBV2	-	15	TRBJ2-5	-	CASSGGTPLPETQYF	TGTGCCAGCAGTGGCGGGACACCTTTACCGGAGACCCAGTACTTC
TRBV20-1	-	13	TRBJ1-1	-	CSAKGHLNTEAFF	TGCAGTGCCAAGGGTCACCTGAACACTGAAGCTTTCTTT
TRBV11-2	-	13	TRBJ2-1	TRBD2	CASSLSTSDEQFF	TGTGCCAGCAGCTTAAGTACTAGCGATGAGCAGTTCTTC
TRBV5-1	-	14	TRBJ2-5	-	CASSFGVVQETQYF	TGCGCCAGCAGCTTCGGCGTTGTTCAAGAGACCCAGTACTTC
TRBV28	-	17	TRBJ2-1	-	CASSLSPANPGDNEQFF	TGTGCCAGCAGTTTATCCCCCGCGAACCCTGGGGACAATGAGCAGTTCTTC
TRBV11-2	few	13	TRBJ2-7	-	CASSSWANYEQYF	TGTGCCAGCAGCTCCTGGGCCAACTACGAGCAGTACTTC
TRBV9	few	14	TRBJ2-7	-	CASTPGDIPYEQYF	TGTGCCAGCACACCCGGGGACATTCCCTACGAGCAGTACTTC
TRBV3-1	few	14	TRBJ2-7	-	CASSQRGPSYEQYF	TGTGCCAGCAGCCAACGCGGGCCGTCCTACGAGCAGTACTTC
TRBV2	-	16	TRBJ1-6	-	CASSAATNRANSPLHF	TGTGCCAGCAGTGCCGCGACTAACAGGGCCAATTCACCCCTCCACTTT
TRBV24-1	-	22	TRBJ2-1	TRBD2	CATSDPSRPGLAGAPRLSEQFF	TGTGCCACCAGTGATCCCTCTCGCCCCGGGCTAGCGGGAGCCCCCAGGTTGTCGGAGCAGTTCTTC
TRBV9	many	14	TRBJ2-7	-	CASSLTGTPYEQYF	TGTGCCAGCAGCTTAACCGGGACGCCTTACGAGCAGTACTTC
TRBV20-1	-	12	TRBJ2-5	-	CSAADREETQYF	TGCAGTGCTGCGGACAGAGAGGAGACCCAGTACTTC
TRBV5-1	once	15	TRBJ2-3	-	CASSSYGEMRDTQYF	TGCGCCAGCAGCTCCTATGGGGAGATGAGAGATACGCAGTATTTT
TRBV30	-	12	TRBJ1-4	TRBD1	CGGGGTLGKLFF	TGTGGAGGGGGCGGAACGCTTGGAAAACTGTTTTTT
TRBV29-1	-	13	TRBJ1-4	-	CSVERGYKEKLFF	TGCAGCGTTGAAAGAGGATACAAAGAAAAACTGTTTTTT
TRBV5-1	-	14	TRBJ2-5	-	CASSNNREVETQYF	TGCGCCAGCAGCAACAACAGGGAGGTGGAGACCCAGTACTTC
TRBV25-1	-	13	TRBJ2-1	-	CASSEGGLNEQFF	TGTGCCAGCAGTGAGGGGGGTCTCAATGAGCAGTTCTTC
TRBV24-1	-	14	TRBJ2-3	-	CATSEPGVYDTQYF	TGTGCCACCAGTGAACCGGGAGTTTACGATACGCAGTATTTT
TRBV7-2	-	19	TRBJ2-5	TRBD1	CASSTRRVYEAGQGETQYF	TGTGCCAGCAGCACCCGGCGGGTATACGAAGCGGGACAGGGAGAGACCCAGTACTTC
TRBV7-6	-	17	TRBJ1-1	TRBD1	CASSLAFRDRGNTEAFF	TGTGCCAGCAGCTTAGCATTCCGGGACAGGGGGAACACTGAAGCTTTCTTT
TRBV12-5	-	16	TRBJ2-7	-	CASGLGGPPIVNEQYF	TGTGCTAGTGGTTTGGGGGGGCCTCCTATTGTGAACGAGCAGTACTTC